This is a list of T cell receptor beta chains from one sample in a study of post-analysis software for immune sequencing data. TCRdb re-analysed the PCR reads in MiXCR, keeping a single row per CDR3 protein. Of 380,000 or so distinct CDR3 sequences detected, roughly 38% appear once; the ten largest clones hold about an eighth. The sequencing sample was made of blood. Every receptor here comes from a girl between 10 and 17 years old with multiple sclerosis. Both conserved end residues are trimmed from each CDR3. A D gene is named only where the DNA matches it firmly.

TRBV3-1	NA	13	TRBJ1-1	ASSQGSGQGTEAF
TRBV5-1	NA	12	TRBJ2-1	ASSLDRAYNEQF
TRBV12-5	NA	13	TRBJ2-1	ASGLVAGGRNEQF
TRBV15	TRBD1	14	TRBJ1-2	ATSRSGQVANYGYT
TRBV20-1	NA	11	TRBJ2-1	SASLDLYNEQF
TRBV13	TRBD2	13	TRBJ2-1	ASSQPSGGYNEQF
TRBV7-2	TRBD1	14	TRBJ2-7	ASSFAPGQGDNEQY
TRBV7-2	TRBD1	15	TRBJ2-1	ASSLVGGRFSYNEQF
TRBV5-1	NA	11	TRBJ2-1	ASSLGFQGEQF
TRBV7-2	NA	11	TRBJ1-2	ASSGQAGVGYT
TRBV28	NA	12	TRBJ1-2	ASSSRGGAVGYT
TRBV12-3/TRBV12-4	TRBD2	13	TRBJ2-3	ASGSSGRGTDTQY
TRBV7-9	NA	12	TRBJ2-7	ASTVELPSYEQY
TRBV20-1	TRBD1	12	NA	SAGWGQGKNIQY
TRBV6-2/TRBV6-3	NA	11	TRBJ1-2	ASSYGVTYGYT
TRBV12-3/TRBV12-4	TRBD1	13	TRBJ2-5	ASRFTGGAWETQY
TRBV7-2	NA	14	TRBJ1-1	ASSSKVWRENTEAF
TRBV27	TRBD1	13	TRBJ2-7	ASSLLRDRDYEQY
TRBV12-3/TRBV12-4	TRBD2	13	TRBJ2-1	ASSPLAGAGGEQF
TRBV5-1	NA	12	TRBJ1-5	ASSLGSQGEPQH
TRBV12-3/TRBV12-4	NA	12	TRBJ1-5	ASSLDYQGQPQH
TRBV6-5	TRBD2	13	NA	ASSKPPRSGGTQY
TRBV4-3	NA	11	TRBJ2-7	ASSQEGSHEQY
TRBV7-9	NA	14	TRBJ2-5	ATVPRRRINQETQY
TRBV19	NA	12	TRBJ2-7	ASSDRDVGYEQY
TRBV28	NA	13	TRBJ1-6	ASSFPDLNNSPLH
TRBV20-1	TRBD2	16	TRBJ2-3	SANPTSGGAGSFSTQY
TRBV3-1	NA	13	TRBJ2-7	ASSQGPKGNYEQY
TRBV7-6	NA	11	TRBJ2-7	ASSPARRAEQY
TRBV5-8	TRBD1	15	TRBJ1-5	ASSLSPSTGPSQPQH
TRBV12-3/TRBV12-4	TRBD1	10	TRBJ1-2	ASSDREGGYT
TRBV7-2	NA	13	TRBJ2-7	ASSLEWGARYEQY
TRBV5-6	TRBD1	14	TRBJ2-3	ASSLRGGQGSDTQY
TRBV5-1	TRBD2	12	TRBJ2-5	ASSRAGDQETQY
TRBV7-9	NA	11	TRBJ1-1	ASSLEVGTEAF
TRBV5-1	TRBD1	13	TRBJ2-3	ASSLGGYVTDTQY
TRBV27	NA	9	TRBJ1-1	ASLGETEAF
TRBV29-1	NA	11	TRBJ1-1	SVEARLRAEAF
TRBV29-1	NA	12	TRBJ1-1	SAGLGGTRTEAF
TRBV18	TRBD1	12	NA	ASSPGQGTHEQY
TRBV12-3/TRBV12-4	NA	13	TRBJ2-1	ASSLGAAIGNEQF
TRBV12-3/TRBV12-4	NA	15	TRBJ1-4	ASSLGMGAVTNEKLF
TRBV7-2	TRBD1	14	TRBJ2-3	ASSFLTGGGPDTQY
TRBV27	TRBD1	12	TRBJ1-5	ASSERGRNQPQH
TRBV5-1	NA	12	TRBJ2-7	ASSPMPTHYEQY
TRBV12-3/TRBV12-4	NA	14	TRBJ1-6	ASSLGLVAEGSPLH
TRBV4-1	TRBD2	12	TRBJ2-5	ASSPSGVRETQY
TRBV29-1	NA	15	TRBJ1-2	SVEDVRGLVPTGGYT
TRBV4-1	TRBD2	14	TRBJ2-1	ASSHLTGLAVNEQF